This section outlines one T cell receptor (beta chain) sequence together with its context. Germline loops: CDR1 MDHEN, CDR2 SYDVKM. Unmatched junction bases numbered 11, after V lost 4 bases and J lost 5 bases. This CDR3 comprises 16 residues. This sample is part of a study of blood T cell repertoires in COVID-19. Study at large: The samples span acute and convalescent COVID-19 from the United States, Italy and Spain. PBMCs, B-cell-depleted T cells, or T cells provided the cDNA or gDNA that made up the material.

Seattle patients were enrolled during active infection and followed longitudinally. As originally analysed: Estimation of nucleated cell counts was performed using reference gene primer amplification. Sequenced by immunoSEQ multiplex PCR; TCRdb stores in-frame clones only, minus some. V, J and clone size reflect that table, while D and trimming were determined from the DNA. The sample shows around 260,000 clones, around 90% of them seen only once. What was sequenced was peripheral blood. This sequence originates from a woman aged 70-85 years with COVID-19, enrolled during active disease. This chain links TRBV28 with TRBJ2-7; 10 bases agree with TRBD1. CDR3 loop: CASSSTGTGVIDEQYF. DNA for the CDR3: TGTGCCAGCAGTTCGACCGGGACAGGGGTTATTGACGAGCAGTACTTC.